The clone carrying this T cell receptor (beta chain) was picked up one time. Its specificity is not known. Depths of 1 in 200,000 to 1 in 1 million T cells were the sequencing target. Measured with immunoSEQ multiplex PCR; TCRdb has only the in-frame clones, and not every one. The sample comprises 15,000 to 20,000 clones, approximately 67% of which are singletons, and about 18% rests with the top ten. This specimen belongs to a study of cytotoxic CD8 clonotypes in ibrutinib-treated CLL. The study, taken as a whole, reports: Stable or contracted on treatment, public clonotypes were also uncommon.

The TCR originated in a human donor with chronic lymphocytic leukemia. Sequencing was performed on PBMCs, taken before ibrutinib treatment.

The CDR3 region is CASSPGLLQEGELFF. CDR3 DNA sequence: TGTGCCAGCAGCCCTGGACTCTTACAAGAGGGGGAGCTGTTTTTT. The V and J genes are TRBV7-2 and TRBJ2-2; weak D call: TRBD2 (5 bases). The V gene's germline CDR1 is SGHTA and CDR2 FQGNSA. CDR3 size: 15 residues. The V end lost 5 bases, the J end lost 8 bases, and 18 bases lay between the germline ends.